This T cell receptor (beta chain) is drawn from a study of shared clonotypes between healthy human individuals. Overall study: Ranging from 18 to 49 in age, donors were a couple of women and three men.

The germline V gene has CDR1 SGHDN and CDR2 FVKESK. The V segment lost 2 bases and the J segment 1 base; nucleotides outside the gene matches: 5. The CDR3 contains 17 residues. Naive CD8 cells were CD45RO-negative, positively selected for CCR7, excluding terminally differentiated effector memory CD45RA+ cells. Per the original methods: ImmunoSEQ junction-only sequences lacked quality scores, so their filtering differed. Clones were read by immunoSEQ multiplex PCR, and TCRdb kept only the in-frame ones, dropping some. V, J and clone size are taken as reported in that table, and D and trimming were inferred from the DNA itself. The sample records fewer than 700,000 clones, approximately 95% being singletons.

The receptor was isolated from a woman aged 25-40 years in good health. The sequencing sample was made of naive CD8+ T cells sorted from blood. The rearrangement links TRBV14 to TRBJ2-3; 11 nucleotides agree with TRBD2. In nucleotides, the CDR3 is TGTGCCAGCAGCCAATATAGCGGGAGGGACGGCACAGATACGCAGTATTTT. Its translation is CASSQYSGRDGTDTQYF. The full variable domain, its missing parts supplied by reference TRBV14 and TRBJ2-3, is EAGVTQFPSHSVIEKGQTVTLRCDPISGHDNLYWYRRVMGKEIKFLLHFVKESKQDESGMPNNRFLAERTGGTYSTLKVQPAELEDSGVYFCASSQYSGRDGTDTQYFGPGTRLTVL.